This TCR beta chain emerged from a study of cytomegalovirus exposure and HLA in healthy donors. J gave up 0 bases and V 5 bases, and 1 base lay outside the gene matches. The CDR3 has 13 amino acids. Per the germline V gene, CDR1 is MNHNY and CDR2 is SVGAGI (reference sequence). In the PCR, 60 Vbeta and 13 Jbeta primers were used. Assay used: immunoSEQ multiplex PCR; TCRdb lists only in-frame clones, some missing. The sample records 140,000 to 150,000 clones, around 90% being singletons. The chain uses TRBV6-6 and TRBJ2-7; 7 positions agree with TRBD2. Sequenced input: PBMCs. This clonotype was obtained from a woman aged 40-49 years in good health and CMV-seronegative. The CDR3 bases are TGTGCCAGCAGTCGGGGGGTCTCCTACGAGCAGTACTTC. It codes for CASSRGVSYEQYF.